The source of this TCR beta chain is a study of identical twins. cDNA carried unique molecular identifiers, and a universal primer site was added by template switching. MiXCR was run by TCRdb on the 5' RACE reads, yielding one entry per CDR3 protein. The sample has 500,000 to 700,000 distinct CDR3 sequences; roughly 6.6% are singletons. Only healthy Caucasians were included as donors. Study observations and caveats: Insertions were fewer in abundant cord blood beta clonotypes, whereas memory repertoires showed none of this pattern.

Details on this clonotype: The antigen is unknown.

Trimming took 1 base from V and 6 from J, leaving 15 bases between them. Germline assignment: CDR1 SEHNR and CDR2 FQNEAQ (reference sequence). This CDR3 spans 15 amino acids. These data were also reused for a study on yellow fever vaccine responses in identical twins.

The sequence came from a woman under 30 in good health. Specimen: PBMCs. The V call is TRBV7-9, the J call TRBJ1-2; TRBD1 is a possible D gene (6 bases). CDR3 protein: CASSLEGHSTDGYTF. The CDR3, as DNA: TGTGCCAGCAGCTTAGAGGGACACTCAACAGATGGCTACACCTTC.